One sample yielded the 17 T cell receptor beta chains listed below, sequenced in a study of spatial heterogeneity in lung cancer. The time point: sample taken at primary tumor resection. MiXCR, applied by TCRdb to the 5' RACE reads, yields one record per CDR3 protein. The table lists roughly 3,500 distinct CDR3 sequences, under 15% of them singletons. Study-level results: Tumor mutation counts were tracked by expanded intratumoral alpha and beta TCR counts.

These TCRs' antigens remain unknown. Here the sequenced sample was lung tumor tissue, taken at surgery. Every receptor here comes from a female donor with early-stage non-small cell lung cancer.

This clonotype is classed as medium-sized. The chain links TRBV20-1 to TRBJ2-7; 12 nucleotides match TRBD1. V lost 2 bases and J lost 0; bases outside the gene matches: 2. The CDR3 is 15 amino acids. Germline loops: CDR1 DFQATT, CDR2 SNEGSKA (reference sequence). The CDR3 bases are TGCAGTGCTAGAAAGGGACAGGGGGCCTCCTACGAGCAGTACTTC. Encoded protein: CSARKGQGASYEQYF.

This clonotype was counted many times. The CDR3 reads CSVVDATNEKLFF. CDR3 in DNA: TGCAGCGTTGTCGACGCAACTAATGAAAAACTGTTTTTT. The J gene is TRBJ1-4, the V gene TRBV29-1, with D hard to call. The germline V gene encodes CDR1 SQVTM and CDR2 ANQGSEA. The CDR3 length is 13 residues. Trimming shortened V by 4 bases and J by 0 bases, and 6 bases separated the two germline ends.

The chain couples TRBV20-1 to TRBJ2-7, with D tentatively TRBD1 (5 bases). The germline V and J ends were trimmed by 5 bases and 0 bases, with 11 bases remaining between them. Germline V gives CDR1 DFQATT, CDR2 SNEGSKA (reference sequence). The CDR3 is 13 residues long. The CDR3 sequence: CSASRQSSYEQYF. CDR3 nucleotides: TGCAGTGCTTCGCGACAGAGCTCCTACGAGCAGTACTTC.

CDR3 sequence (DNA): TGCAGCGCTGGACAGGGCTACGAGCAGTACTTC. Its protein product is CSAGQGYEQYF. This chain joins TRBV29-1 and TRBJ2-7; 8 bases are shared with TRBD1. This CDR3 spans 11 amino acids. The trim removed 7 bases at V and 3 bases at J, leaving 2 bases unmatched. CDR1 and CDR2 (germline): SQVTM, ANQGSEA.

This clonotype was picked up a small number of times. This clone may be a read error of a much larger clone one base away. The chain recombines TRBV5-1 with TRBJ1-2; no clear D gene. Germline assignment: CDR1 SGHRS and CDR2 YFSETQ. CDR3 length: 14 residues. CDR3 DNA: TGCGCCAGCAGCTTGGCGTCCGCTAACTATGACTACACCTTC. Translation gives CASSLASANYDYTF.

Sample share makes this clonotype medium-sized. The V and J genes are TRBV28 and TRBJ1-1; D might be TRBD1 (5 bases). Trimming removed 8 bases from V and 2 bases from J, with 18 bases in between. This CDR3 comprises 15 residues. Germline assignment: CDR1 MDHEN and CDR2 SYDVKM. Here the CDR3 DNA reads TGTGCCAGCTTATCCATCGGGGGTATTAACACTGAAGCTTTCTTT. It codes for CASLSIGGINTEAFF.

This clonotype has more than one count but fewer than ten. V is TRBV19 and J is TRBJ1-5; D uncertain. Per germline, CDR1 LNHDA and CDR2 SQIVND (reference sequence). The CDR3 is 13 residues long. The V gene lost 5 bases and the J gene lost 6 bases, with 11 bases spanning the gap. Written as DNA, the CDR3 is TGTGCCAGTAGTCTCTCAGGCTCTCAGCCCCAGCATTTT. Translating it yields CASSLSGSQPQHF.

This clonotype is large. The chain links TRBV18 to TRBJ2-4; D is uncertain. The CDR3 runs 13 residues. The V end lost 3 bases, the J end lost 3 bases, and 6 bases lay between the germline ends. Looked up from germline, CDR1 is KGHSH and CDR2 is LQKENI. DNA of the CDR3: TGTGCCAGCTCACCCGGGTACAAAAACATTCAGTACTTC. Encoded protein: CASSPGYKNIQYF. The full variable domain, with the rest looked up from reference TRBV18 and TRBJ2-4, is NAGVMQNPRHLVRRRGQEARLRCSPMKGHSHVYWYRQLPEEGLKFMVYLQKENIIDESGMPKERFSAEFPKEGPSILRIQQVVRGDSAAYFCASSPGYKNIQYFGAGTRLSVL.

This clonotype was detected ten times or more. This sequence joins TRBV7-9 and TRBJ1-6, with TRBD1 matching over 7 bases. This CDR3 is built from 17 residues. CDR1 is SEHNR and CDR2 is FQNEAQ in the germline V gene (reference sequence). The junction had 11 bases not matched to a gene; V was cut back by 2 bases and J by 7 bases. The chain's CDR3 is CASSLRRNRGRNSPLHF. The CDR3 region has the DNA TGTGCCAGCAGCTTAAGGAGGAACAGGGGAAGAAATTCACCCCTCCACTTT.

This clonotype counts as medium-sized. CDR3 residues: CASSLLQNTEAFF. CDR3 sequence (DNA): TGCGCCAGCAGCTTGTTGCAGAACACTGAAGCTTTCTTT. This sequence joins TRBV5-1 and TRBJ1-1; D remains unclear. The CDR3 has 13 amino acids. V shed 1 base and J shed 1 base, with 5 bases lying between them. Germline loops: CDR1 SGHRS, CDR2 YFSETQ.

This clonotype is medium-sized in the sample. CDR3 loop: CASSFAGEGTEAFF. The CDR3 region has the DNA TGTGCCAGCAGTTTCGCAGGGGAAGGGACTGAAGCTTTCTTT. The chain carries TRBV7-2 and TRBJ1-1, with a possible D match to TRBD1 (6 bases). The germline CDR1 and CDR2 sequences are SGHTA and FQGNSA. The CDR3 spans 14 residues. Trimming removed 6 bases from V and 5 bases from J, with 16 bases in between. Combining the CDR3 with reference TRBV7-2 and TRBJ1-1 gives the whole variable domain GAGVSQSPSNKVTEKGKDVELRCDPISGHTALYWYRQSLGQGLEFLIYFQGNSAPDKSGLPSDRFSAERTGGSVSTLTIQRTQQEDSAVYLCASSFAGEGTEAFFGQGTRLTVV.

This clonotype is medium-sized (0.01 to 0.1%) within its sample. The CDR3 sequence: CSASGALFDGYTF. DNA of the CDR3: TGCAGTGCTAGCGGGGCGTTATTCGATGGCTACACCTTC. This chain joins TRBV20-1 and TRBJ1-2; possible D gene TRBD1, 5 bases. The CDR3 is 13 residues long. Germline lookup yields CDR1 DFQATT and CDR2 SNEGSKA (reference sequence). Between the trimmed V and J ends, which lost 3 bases and 6 bases, there was a span of 14 bases.

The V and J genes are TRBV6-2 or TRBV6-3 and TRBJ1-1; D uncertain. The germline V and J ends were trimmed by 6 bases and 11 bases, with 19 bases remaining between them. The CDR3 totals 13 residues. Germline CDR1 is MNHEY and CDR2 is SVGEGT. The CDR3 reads CASSRGTVMEAFF. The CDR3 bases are TGTGCCAGCAGCCGCGGAACAGTCATGGAGGCTTTCTTT.

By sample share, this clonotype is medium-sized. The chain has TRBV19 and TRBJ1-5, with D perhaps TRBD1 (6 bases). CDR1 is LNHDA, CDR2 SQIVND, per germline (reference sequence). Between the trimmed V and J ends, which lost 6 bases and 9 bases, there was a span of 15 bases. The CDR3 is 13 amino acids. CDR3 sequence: CASSGGGPGPQHF. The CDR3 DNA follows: TGTGCCAGTAGCGGGGGCGGCCCGGGGCCCCAGCATTTT.

CDR3 in DNA: TGTGCCACCAGATTGGACAGGGGGCACGGGGAGCTGTTTTTT. Its translation: CATRLDRGHGELFF. J is TRBJ2-2 and V is TRBV15, with 11 bases lining up with TRBD1. The CDR3 is made up of 14 amino acids. J gave up 7 bases and V 6 bases, and 4 bases lay outside the gene matches. CDR1 is LNHNV and CDR2 is YYDKDF in the germline V gene (reference sequence).

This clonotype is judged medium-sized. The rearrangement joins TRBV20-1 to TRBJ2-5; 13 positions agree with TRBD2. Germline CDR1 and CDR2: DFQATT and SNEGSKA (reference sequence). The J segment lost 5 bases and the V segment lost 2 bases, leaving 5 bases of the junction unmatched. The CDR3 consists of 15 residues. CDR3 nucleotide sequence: TGCAGTGCTAGAACTAGCGGGAGGGCCCCGGAGACCCAGTACTTC. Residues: CSARTSGRAPETQYF.

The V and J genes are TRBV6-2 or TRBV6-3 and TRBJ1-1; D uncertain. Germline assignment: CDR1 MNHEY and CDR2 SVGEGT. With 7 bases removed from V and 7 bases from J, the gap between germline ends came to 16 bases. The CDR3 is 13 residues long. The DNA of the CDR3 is TGTGCCAGCATCCAGGCGCCACCTCATGAAGCTTTCTTT. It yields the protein CASIQAPPHEAFF.